This entry lists 13 T cell receptor beta chains sequenced from one sample in a study of control samples from healthy donors and cancer patients. Sequencing used immunoSEQ multiplex PCR; TCRdb keeps in-frame clones, though not all of them. Here the sample spans some 120,000 clones, over 75% being singletons. Sequencing used blood. The receptor set was obtained from a man between 45 and 60 years old in good health.

The rearrangement joins TRBV4-1 to TRBJ2-3; D gene ambiguous. This CDR3 region has 16 residues. Trimming pared 1 base from V and 2 bases from J, leaving 13 bases between. Germline loops: CDR1 MGHRA, CDR2 YSYEKL. As DNA, the CDR3 is TGCGCCAGCAGCCAAGGGGGTTCACCATTCACAGATACGCAGTATTTT. Translated: CASSQGGSPFTDTQYF.

About this clone: Because the CDR3's place on the DNA is in doubt, the DNA is left out and the CDR3 is given as listed by TCRdb. The chain joins TRBV6-5 to TRBJ1-2. The germline V gene encodes CDR1 MNHEY and CDR2 SVGAGI. Both ends counted, the CDR3 spans 12 residues. The CDR3: CASSSSYIGYTF.

The chain joins TRBV5-1 to TRBJ2-5; TRBD1 agrees at 10 bases. This CDR3 is 15 amino acids long. Germline V gene data show CDR1 as SGHRS and CDR2 as YFSETQ. J was trimmed by 4 bases and V by 4 bases; bases with no gene match: 7. The CDR3 region has the DNA TGCGCCAGCAGCAAGGGACAGGGGTCGGGAGAGACCCAGTACTTC. Translation gives CASSKGQGSGETQYF. Based on the CDR3 plus reference TRBV5-1 and TRBJ2-5, the full variable domain is KAGVTQTPRYLIKTRGQQVTLSCSPISGHRSVSWYQQTPGQGLQFLFEYFSETQRNKGNFPGRFSGRQFSNSRSEMNVSTLELGDSALYLCASSKGQGSGETQYFGPGTRLLVL.

This chain joins TRBV24-1 and TRBJ2-7; unclear D gene. The V and J ends lost 1 base and 4 bases respectively, with 4 bases between them. The CDR3 length is 12 residues. Germline V CDR1 and CDR2: KGHDR, SFDVKD. The CDR3 DNA reads TGTGCCACCAGTGATTTAGGTTACGAGCAGTACTTC. Encoded protein: CATSDLGYEQYF.

V is TRBV19 and J is TRBJ1-5; D not certain. Germline V gives CDR1 LNHDA, CDR2 SQIVND (reference sequence). Trimming took off 2 bases at V and 3 bases at J, with 8 bases between the two ends. The CDR3 contains 14 residues. The CDR3 loop reads CASSIRHNNQPQHF. The CDR3 bases are TGTGCCAGTAGTATACGACACAACAATCAGCCCCAGCATTTT.

V is TRBV6-5 and J is TRBJ2-7; D tentatively reads TRBD1 or TRBD2 (8 bases each). The V end lost 8 bases, the J end lost 7 bases, and 21 bases lay between the germline ends. The CDR3 contains 14 residues. Germline V gene data show CDR1 as MNHEY and CDR2 as SVGAGI. This CDR3 reads CASGGGTGPSEQYF. As DNA, the CDR3 is TGTGCCAGCGGCGGGGGGACAGGTCCCTCGGAGCAGTACTTC.

The genes are TRBV15 and TRBJ2-2; 7 bases line up with TRBD2. Germline V gene data show CDR1 as LNHNV and CDR2 as YYDKDF (reference sequence). This CDR3 has 15 amino acids. After removal of 1 base from V and 3 bases from J, the junction contained 2 bases not matched to a gene. The CDR3 bases are TGTGCCACCAGCAGAGGACTAGCCTACACCGGGGAGCTGTTTTTT. It translates to CATSRGLAYTGELFF.

The chain has TRBV10-3 and TRBJ2-7; 12 nucleotides match TRBD1. Germline CDR1 reads ENHRY; CDR2 reads SYGVKD. With 5 bases clipped from V and 7 bases from J, the junction kept 12 bases outside the gene matches. The CDR3 contains 16 residues. DNA of the CDR3: TGTGCCATCAGTTTCAGCCGTGGGACAGGGGGCGTAGAGCAGTACTTC. Protein: CAISFSRGTGGVEQYF.

The rearrangement links TRBV9 to TRBJ2-2, with 7 bases matching TRBD1. The CDR3 contains 15 residues. Losses at the gene ends were 3 bases for V and 3 bases for J; bases not matched to a gene: 5. Germline CDR1 and CDR2: SGDLS and YYNGEE. The CDR3, as DNA: TGTGCCAGCAGCGCCTCAGGGGGTGACACCGGGGAGCTGTTTTTT. Encoded protein: CASSASGGDTGELFF.

The chain joins TRBV7-2 to TRBJ2-3; D gene uncertain. The V gene lost 1 base and the J gene lost 3 bases, with 17 bases spanning the gap. Germline V gene data show CDR1 as SGHTA and CDR2 as FQGNSA. The CDR3 sequence is 17 residues long. The chain's CDR3 is CASSLVTTAARTDTQYF. The CDR3 region has the DNA TGTGCCAGCAGCTTAGTCACGACGGCAGCGCGGACAGATACGCAGTATTTT.

This clone was counted a few times. The chain recombines TRBV7-9 with TRBJ2-5, with D uncertain. The CDR3 covers 13 residues. Germline assignment: CDR1 SEHNR and CDR2 FQNEAQ (reference sequence). V was shortened by 2 bases and J by 3 bases, with 7 bases between the two germline ends. CDR3 in amino acids: CASSLPPKETQYF. Written as DNA, the CDR3 is TGTGCCAGCAGCTTACCTCCGAAAGAGACCCAGTACTTC.

V usage is TRBV28 and J usage is TRBJ2-3; a weak D match, TRBD2 (6 bases). V was trimmed by 6 bases and J by 1 base, leaving 20 bases between them. Germline CDR1 is MDHEN and CDR2 is SYDVKM. The CDR3 consists of 17 residues. CDR3 sequence reads: CASSPVSISGGTDTQYF. CDR3 bases: TGTGCCAGCAGCCCTGTTTCTATTTCGGGAGGCACAGATACGCAGTATTTT.

This clone has at least ten counts. V gene TRBV28 combines with J gene TRBJ1-2, with a possible D match to TRBD1 (5 bases). The germline V gene encodes CDR1 MDHEN and CDR2 SYDVKM. V lost 1 base and J 4 bases, leaving 19 bases between the germline ends. This CDR3 is 17 amino acids long. The CDR3 here is CASSLFGIGKGVYGYTF. DNA of the CDR3: TGTGCCAGCAGTTTATTCGGTATTGGCAAAGGGGTCTATGGCTACACCTTC.